What follows are 2 T cell receptor beta chains derived from one specimen sequenced in a study of human CD8 memory T cell subsets. UMI-labeled 5' RACE produced the TCR beta libraries. From the 5' RACE reads, TCRdb lists one entry per CDR3 protein and no DNA. Its table records about 20,000 distinct CDR3 sequences. Sequencing was performed on CD8+ T cells from PBMCs. These receptors were obtained from a human donor in good health.

The chain carries TRBV10-3 and TRBJ1-5. Germline V gene lookup returns CDR1 ENHRY and CDR2 SYGVKD. This CDR3 has 14 amino acids. The CDR3 here is CAISESGRNQPQHF.

The chain recombines TRBV29-1 with TRBJ2-7; TCRdb's D gene call, TRBD1, goes unchecked for lack of DNA. Germline V gene data show CDR1 as SQVTM and CDR2 as ANQGSEA. This CDR3 contains 13 residues. CDR3 amino acids: CSVEGRRQGEQYF.